This TCR beta chain was captured by sequencing in a study of shared clonotypes between healthy human individuals. Whole-study results and caveats: Memory subsets generally showed smaller estimated richness than naive subsets did.

Regarding this clone: Its antigen is not identified.

Naive-designated CD8 cells lacked CD45RO, were positively enriched for CCR7, and omitted terminally differentiated effector memory CD45RA+ cells. Produced via immunoSEQ multiplex PCR; TCRdb's table is partial and in-frame only. The sample comprises hundreds of thousands of clones, 80% to 95% of which are singletons, and nearly 25% rests with the top ten. Germline loops: CDR1 DFQATT, CDR2 SNEGSKA (reference sequence). Trimming removed 2 bases from V and 9 bases from J, with 5 bases in between. The CDR3 contains 10 residues. The TCR sequence derives from a man in his thirties or forties in good health. The sequenced sample consisted of naive CD8+ T cells sorted from blood. V gene TRBV20-1 combines with J gene TRBJ2-1; D not certain. DNA for the CDR3: TGCAGTGCTAGAACATTTGAGCAGTTCTTC. The encoded protein is CSARTFEQFF.